The 10 T cell receptor beta chains below all came from one sample that was sequenced in a study of regulatory T cells in long-lasting Graves disease. Described time point: newly diagnosed GD, antithyroid drugs for less than 3 months. Scientists built the TCR library using RNA that was extracted from PBMCs. Arm-PCR of CDR3 regions with iRepertoire HTBI primers generated TCR beta libraries. TCRdb analysed the multiplex PCR reads with MiXCR anew, one entry per CDR3 protein. The table records hundreds of thousands of distinct CDR3 sequences, roughly 15% of them present only once. These data are also associated with another study on T cells in Graves' hyperthyroidism and ophthalmopathy.

The sequenced sample was peripheral blood mononuclear cells (PBMCs), obtained at new diagnosis, from a patient treated with antithyroid drugs. The source is a woman aged 35 to 59 with Graves disease.

This clonotype was seen a few times. This chain connects TRBV5-5 to TRBJ1-4, with D uncertain. CDR1 and CDR2 from the germline V gene are SGHKS and YYEKEE (reference sequence). V was trimmed by 4 bases and J by 0 bases, leaving 22 bases between them. CDR3 length equals 19 residues. The CDR3 DNA is TGTGCCAGCAGCCTACCTTGGACCCGTCATGTCTCAACTAATGAAAAACTGTTTTTT. Its translation is CASSLPWTRHVSTNEKLFF.

The V and J genes are TRBV7-2 and TRBJ2-2; 11 bases line up with TRBD2. V was clipped by 5 bases and J by 2 bases; unmatched bases: 7. The germline CDR1 and CDR2 sequences are SGHTA and FQGNSA. The CDR3 has 17 residues. This CDR3 reads CASSRTLAGGNTGELFF. For the CDR3, the DNA is TGTGCCAGCAGCCGCACCCTAGCGGGGGGTAACACCGGGGAGCTGTTTTTT.

This clonotype was detected only a few times. The rearrangement joins TRBV11-2 to TRBJ2-1; D possibly corresponds to TRBD1 (8 bases). Germline V CDR1 and CDR2: SGHAT, FQNNGV. Trimming took off 3 bases at V and 1 base at J, with 16 bases between the two ends. The CDR3 has 17 residues. The CDR3 nucleotides are TGTGCCAGCAGCTTCGGACAGGGAGGGTTTTCCTACAATGAGCAGTTCTTC. Translated, it gives CASSFGQGGFSYNEQFF. Full variable domain (rest looked up from reference TRBV11-2 and TRBJ2-1): EAGVAQSPRYKIIEKRQSVAFWCNPISGHATLYWYQQILGQGPKLLIQFQNNGVVDDSQLPKDRFSAERLKGVDSTLKIQPAKLEDSAVYLCASSFGQGGFSYNEQFFGPGTRLTVL.

The table lists this clonotype with a few counts. V is TRBV4-1 and J is TRBJ2-7, with no clear D. The V end lost 0 bases, the J end lost 3 bases, and 15 bases lay between the germline ends. The germline V gene has CDR1 MGHRA and CDR2 YSYEKL. This CDR3 region has 16 residues. The chain's CDR3 is CASSQDTVMSLYEQYF. The CDR3 region has the DNA TGCGCCAGCAGCCAAGATACGGTGATGTCCCTCTACGAGCAGTACTTC.

The rearrangement joins TRBV28 to TRBJ2-2; D assignment may be TRBD1 or TRBD2 (5 bases each). This CDR3 contains 16 residues. V gave up 4 bases and J gave up 4 bases, with 16 bases separating them. Looked up from germline, CDR1 is MDHEN and CDR2 is SYDVKM. CDR3 nucleotides: TGTGCCAGCAGTTCCCCCGGGACGCAAAGCACCGGGGAGCTGTTTTTT. Amino acid sequence: CASSSPGTQSTGELFF.

Details on this clonotype: At one boundary the junction diverges from the germline segment, which might be a read error. V usage is TRBV11-2 and J usage is TRBJ2-1; 8 nucleotides align to TRBD1. Germline V gene data show CDR1 as SGHAT and CDR2 as FQNNGV. The CDR3 runs to 12 residues. The CDR3: CAGSQQGDEQFF. The DNA for the CDR3 is TGTGCCGGCAGCCAACAGGGGGATGAGCAGTTCTTC.

There are many counts of this clonotype. The CDR3 region has the DNA TGTGCCAGAACCGGGACATCGAACACCGGGGAGCTGTTTTTT. Amino acid sequence: CARTGTSNTGELFF. V is TRBV7-9 and J is TRBJ2-2, with a tentative D call TRBD1 (6 bases). Trimming pared 9 bases from V and 0 bases from J, leaving 11 bases between. Germline V lookup: CDR1 SEHNR, CDR2 FQNEAQ (reference sequence). The CDR3 loop spans 14 amino acids.

This clonotype has at least ten counts. The chain links TRBV5-1 to TRBJ2-7, with 9 positions matching TRBD1. The germline gives CDR1 SGHRS, CDR2 YFSETQ. The CDR3 is 16 residues long. Trimming removed 4 bases from V and 2 bases from J; junction bases left unmatched: 10. This CDR3 reads CASSPGQGLRPYEQYF. The CDR3 DNA reads as TGCGCCAGCAGCCCGGGACAGGGCCTAAGACCCTACGAGCAGTACTTC. Together with reference TRBV5-1 and TRBJ2-7, the CDR3 gives the full variable domain: KAGVTQTPRYLIKTRGQQVTLSCSPISGHRSVSWYQQTPGQGLQFLFEYFSETQRNKGNFPGRFSGRQFSNSRSEMNVSTLELGDSALYLCASSPGQGLRPYEQYFGPGTRLTVT.

This clonotype was seen a handful of times. V and J are TRBV30 and TRBJ2-3; D could derive from TRBD1 or TRBD2 (5 bases each). In germline, CDR1 is GTSNPN, CDR2 SVGIG (reference sequence). The V and J ends lost 3 bases and 3 bases respectively, with 7 bases between them. This CDR3 comprises 12 residues. CDR3 nucleotide sequence: TGTGCCTGGAGCTGGGGGACAGATACGCAGTATTTT. Translated: CAWSWGTDTQYF.

This clonotype was counted many times. The V call is TRBV6-2 or TRBV6-3, the J call TRBJ1-6; 9 positions agree with TRBD1. CDR3 size: 16 residues. The ends lost 0 bases at V and 13 bases at J; junction bases unmatched: 10. Germline V gives CDR1 MNHEY, CDR2 SVGEGT. The CDR3 loop is CASSYSGTGGQGPLHF. The CDR3 DNA sequence: TGTGCCAGCAGTTACTCGGGGACGGGGGGACAGGGTCCCCTCCACTTT.